The sequence of this TCR beta chain was determined in a study of T cells after yellow fever vaccination. This clonotype was picked up many times. The V end was cut by 3 bases, the J end by 6 bases, with 9 bases between. The CDR3 is 13 amino acids. The 5'RACE template-switching step produced TCR cDNA and added a universal primer site and UMIs. TCRdb analysed the 5' RACE reads with MiXCR anew, one entry per CDR3 protein. Of 150,000 or so distinct CDR3 sequences listed, under 8% are singletons. The receptor was derived from a man younger than 45 who received the YFV17D yellow fever vaccine. The chain is built from TRBV12-3 or TRBV12-4 and TRBJ2-1; D remains ambiguous. Sample: CD4+ T cells sorted from PBMCs, taken 10 days after the yellow fever booster vaccination. CDR3 DNA: TGTGCCAGCAGTTTGGGCAGGAGCAATGAGCAGTTCTTC. Amino acids: CASSLGRSNEQFF.